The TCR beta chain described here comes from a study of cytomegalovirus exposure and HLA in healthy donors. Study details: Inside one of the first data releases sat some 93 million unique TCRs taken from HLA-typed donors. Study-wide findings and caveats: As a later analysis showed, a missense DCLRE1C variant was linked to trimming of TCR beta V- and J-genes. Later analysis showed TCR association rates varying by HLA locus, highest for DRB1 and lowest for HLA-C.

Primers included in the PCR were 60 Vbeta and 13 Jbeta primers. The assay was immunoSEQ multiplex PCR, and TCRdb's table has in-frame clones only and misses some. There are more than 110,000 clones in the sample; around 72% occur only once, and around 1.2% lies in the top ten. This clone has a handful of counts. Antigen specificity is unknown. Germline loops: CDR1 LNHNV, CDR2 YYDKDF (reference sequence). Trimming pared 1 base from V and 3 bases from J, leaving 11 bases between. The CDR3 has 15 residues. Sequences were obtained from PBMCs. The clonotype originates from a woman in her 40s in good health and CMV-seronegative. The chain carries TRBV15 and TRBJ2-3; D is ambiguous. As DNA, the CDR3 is TGTGCCACCAGCAGAGCCCCTTCGGTGACAGATACGCAGTATTTT. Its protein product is CATSRAPSVTDTQYF.